This T cell receptor beta chain derives from a study of metastatic and nonmetastatic thyroid tumors. The sample holds many counts of this clone. V dropped 0 bases and J dropped 9; count of bases not matched to a gene: 10. Germline CDR1 reads SGDLS; CDR2 reads YYNGEE. The CDR3 loop spans 17 amino acids. TCRdb re-analyzed the PCR reads using MiXCR. The table records over 35,000 clones, about a sixth of them present only once. Patients underwent thyroid surgery, and none had received any treatment before it. The V and J genes are TRBV9 and TRBJ2-1; 12 bases line up with TRBD2. The sequence came from a female donor with papillary thyroid cancer or a benign thyroid nodule (not recorded which). Some clones in this sample may be carry-over from other donors' samples. What was sequenced was tumor tissue. The CDR3 DNA sequence: TGTGCCAGCAGCGTAGGGGGGCTAGCGGGAGGGCCGCCTGAGCAGTTCTTC. This sequence encodes CASSVGGLAGGPPEQFF.